This TCR beta chain derives from a study of metastatic and nonmetastatic thyroid tumors. Study-wide points: For both blood and tumor, malignant thyroid tumors reportedly showed significantly higher TCR beta diversity than benign nodules did.

The table lists this clone with many counts. Its antigen is unidentified. Treatment of any kind had been given to no patient before thyroid surgery. Original analysis: A classifier of distant metastasis in papillary thyroid cancer was built from CDR3 differences (across clinicopathological groups). TCRdb called clones again from the PCR reads with MiXCR. TCRdb, not the authors, supplied the V and J calls. Among over 20,000 clones listed, about 11% were seen once. Germline V lookup: CDR1 SGHTS, CDR2 YDEGEE. V lost 0 bases to trimming and J lost 3 bases; unmatched junction nucleotides: 4. This CDR3 contains 16 residues.

The specimen sequenced was blood. This chain uses TRBV5-8 with TRBJ2-1; 9 bases agree with TRBD2. The sequence was collected from a female donor with papillary thyroid cancer or a benign thyroid nodule (not recorded which). Some clones in this sample may be carry-over from other donors' samples. The CDR3 DNA follows: TGTGCCAGCAGCTTGGTTGCGGGGGGGTTCTACAATGAGCAGTTCTTC. Its protein is CASSLVAGGFYNEQFF.